The subject of this entry is one T cell receptor (beta chain). Trimming cost V 5 bases and J 2 bases, with 9 bases left between them. The CDR3 runs 13 residues. Germline V gene lookup returns CDR1 SGHTA and CDR2 FQGNSA. This sample was taken from a study of T cells in tumors after PD-1 blockade. As for the study in general: Some patients also took daily vismodegib 150 mg during anti-PD-1 treatment.

The method was immunoSEQ multiplex PCR; TCRdb's version includes in-frame clones alone and lacks a portion of them. The profile shows 4,000 or so clones, nearly 70% of them singletons. The sequence derives from a human donor with basal cell carcinoma. The chain joins TRBV7-2 to TRBJ2-5, with D possibly TRBD2 on 6 matching bases. The specimen was tumor tissue, collected before anti-PD-1 treatment. The CDR3 sequence: CASSRDLQETQYF. CDR3 DNA: TGTGCCAGCAGCCGGGACTTGCAAGAGACCCAGTACTTC.